This T cell receptor beta chain appears in the sequencing data of a study of beta chain features in type 1 diabetes. Study results and limitations: VDJ junctions sequenced from type 1 diabetes patients showed fewer insertions and more deletions. Across patients, naive, central memory and Treg TCRB repertoires exhibited apparently greater similarity than was observed across healthy donors.

Expressed TCRB transcripts were sequenced after all isolated RNA was converted to cDNA. Profiled with immunoSEQ multiplex PCR; TCRdb holds only in-frame clones, not every one. Counted here are hundreds of thousands of clones, 30% occurring once; the ten biggest clones make up almost 0.065%. CDR3 length: 15 residues. Germline V gene data show CDR1 as SQVTM and CDR2 as ANQGSEA. Germline trimming cut 0 bases from V and 1 base from J; bases unmatched to any gene: 5. This clone has just a few counts. Antigen specificity is unknown. This clonotype originated in a man in his late teens or twenties in good health. Sequenced: naive CD4+ T cells from blood. The rearrangement uses TRBV29-1 and TRBJ2-7; 8 bases line up with TRBD2. The CDR3 reads CSVEEGLAGSYEQYF. The CDR3 nucleotides are TGCAGCGTTGAAGAAGGATTAGCGGGGTCCTACGAGCAGTACTTC.